Following are 22 T cell receptor beta chains from one sample sequenced in a study of T cell responses to AZD1222 COVID-19 vaccine. Data came from immunoSEQ multiplex PCR; TCRdb stores just in-frame clones and leaves some out. The data contain approximately 80,000 clones, around nine tenths of them singletons. Sequences were derived from peripheral blood, sampled 28 days after the second AZD1222 dose. These receptor sequences come from an adult who received the AZD1222 COVID-19 vaccine.

The chain recombines TRBV10-3 with TRBJ1-4; maybe TRBD1 (6 bases). The CDR3 is made up of 13 amino acids. V shed 10 bases and J shed 6 bases, with 15 bases lying between them. Germline V gene sequence: CDR1 ENHRY, CDR2 SYGVKD. CDR3 DNA: TGTGCCACGTCACAGGGCACGGATGAAAAACTGTTTTTT. This translates into CATSQGTDEKLFF.

This clone showed up just once. V and J are TRBV18 and TRBJ1-2, with D unresolved. Germline CDR1 is KGHSH and CDR2 is LQKENI. The CDR3 is 15 residues long. V was clipped by 3 bases and J by 8 bases, with 19 bases between them. The CDR3 protein is CASSPAVSSEGGYTF. CDR3 bases: TGTGCCAGCTCACCCGCGGTCAGTTCCGAGGGAGGCTACACCTTC.

The chain has TRBV3-1 (or the pseudogene TRBV3-2) and TRBJ1-3; possible D gene TRBD1, 6 bases. The V end lost 4 bases, the J end lost 0 bases, and 10 bases lay between the germline ends. CDR1 is LGHDT, CDR2 YNNKEL, per germline (reference sequence). The CDR3 runs to 15 residues. The CDR3: CASSPRDISGNTIYF. Written as DNA, the CDR3 is TGTGCCAGCAGCCCCCGGGACATCTCTGGAAACACCATATATTTT.

By sample share, this clone is medium-sized (0.01 to 0.1%). The V gene is TRBV24-1, the J gene TRBJ2-3; the match to TRBD2 covers 13 bases. CDR3 length: 17 residues. Germline V CDR1 and CDR2: KGHDR, SFDVKD. Unmatched junction bases numbered 9, after V lost 4 bases and J lost 6 bases. CDR3 loop: CATSESTSGRNKDTQYF. CDR3 nucleotide sequence: TGTGCCACCAGTGAATCGACTAGCGGGAGGAATAAGGATACGCAGTATTTT.

V usage is TRBV27 and J usage is TRBJ1-2; no clear D. CDR1 is MNHEY, CDR2 SMNVEV, per germline (reference sequence). V was cut by 6 bases and J by 4 bases, with 15 bases left in between. This CDR3 region has 14 residues. CDR3 sequence: CASRPLSRSYGYTF. In DNA form, the CDR3 reads TGTGCCAGCAGGCCCCTCTCCCGGAGCTATGGCTACACCTTC.

This rearrangement joins TRBV29-1 to TRBJ1-5; D call uncertain. Germline CDR1 SQVTM, CDR2 ANQGSEA. V was trimmed by 3 bases and J by 2 bases, leaving 5 bases between them. The CDR3 spans 12 residues. CDR3 sequence reads: CSVDDGNQPQHF. DNA for the CDR3: TGCAGCGTTGACGATGGCAATCAGCCCCAGCATTTT.

This clone was recorded a few times. This chain joins TRBV7-6 and TRBJ1-3, with 7 bases aligning to TRBD1. The CDR3 sequence is 15 residues long. Germline V lookup: CDR1 SGHVS, CDR2 FNYEAQ. J was trimmed by 4 bases and V by 0 bases; bases with no gene match: 3. The CDR3 spells CASSLARGLGNTIYF. As DNA, the CDR3 is TGTGCCAGCAGCTTAGCTAGGGGGCTCGGAAACACCATATATTTT.

The rearrangement uses TRBV3-1 (or the pseudogene TRBV3-2) and TRBJ1-5; D remains ambiguous. V lost 2 bases and J lost 0, with 11 bases in between. Per germline, CDR1 LGHDT and CDR2 YNNKEL (reference sequence). CDR3 length: 16 amino acids. DNA of the CDR3: TGTGCCAGCAGCCAATTCGGGAGCCCTAGCAATCAGCCCCAGCATTTT. Its protein product is CASSQFGSPSNQPQHF.

The chain combines TRBV5-1 with TRBJ1-1; TRBD1 aligns across 7 bases. Germline lookup yields CDR1 SGHRS and CDR2 YFSETQ. With V trimmed by 2 bases and J by 8 bases, 9 bases remained unmatched. The CDR3 extends over 14 amino acids. The chain's CDR3 is CASSLGQESLEAFF. The CDR3 region has the DNA TGCGCCAGCAGCTTAGGACAGGAGTCACTCGAAGCTTTCTTT.

The chain uses TRBV18 and TRBJ2-7; D is tentatively TRBD1 or TRBD2 (6 bases each). The CDR3 runs 14 residues. Germline V lookup: CDR1 KGHSH, CDR2 LQKENI. V lost 3 bases and J 5 bases, leaving 14 bases between the germline ends. In nucleotides, the CDR3 is TGTGCCAGCTCACCCTCTGGGGGGCTCCACGAGCAGTACTTC. This translates into CASSPSGGLHEQYF.

The chain joins TRBV28 to TRBJ1-1; tentative D call: TRBD1 (5 bases). V lost 4 bases, J lost 0 bases, and 9 bases lay in between. CDR3 size: 14 residues. CDR1 and CDR2 (germline): MDHEN, SYDVKM. The CDR3 DNA reads TGTGCCAGCAGTTCGAGGGACCTGAACACTGAAGCTTTCTTT. It translates to CASSSRDLNTEAFF.

The chain employs TRBV5-4 and TRBJ1-2, with 11 bases aligning to TRBD1. Germline V gives CDR1 SGHNT, CDR2 YYREEE (reference sequence). V dropped 4 bases and J dropped 7; count of bases not matched to a gene: 9. CDR3 length: 15 residues. Here the CDR3 DNA reads TGTGCCAGCAGCACCGGGACAGGGGGTAATTTTGGCTACACCTTC. This codes for CASSTGTGGNFGYTF.

The genes are TRBV6-1 and TRBJ1-2; D unclear. CDR1 and CDR2 (germline): MNHNS, SASEGT. There are 13 residues in the CDR3. Trimming took off 2 bases at V and 5 bases at J, with 9 bases between the two ends. As DNA, the CDR3 is TGTGCCAGCAGTGAAAGCCCAAGGTATGGCTACACCTTC. Protein: CASSESPRYGYTF.

J is TRBJ1-2 and V is TRBV7-8, with D uncertain. The CDR3 has 13 residues. CDR1 and CDR2 (germline): SGHVS, FQNEAQ. Trimming cost V 4 bases and J 4 bases, with 10 bases left between them. The CDR3 region has the DNA TGTGCCAGCAGCTCGACCGGATCCTATGGCTACACCTTC. This gives the protein CASSSTGSYGYTF. The complete variable domain, with remaining parts taken from reference TRBV7-8 and TRBJ1-2, reads GAGVSQSPRYKVAKRGQDVALRCDPISGHVSLFWYQQALGQGPEFLTYFQNEAQLDKSGLPSDRFFAERPEGSVSTLKIQRTQQEDSAVYLCASSSTGSYGYTFGSGTRLTVV.

The chain links TRBV5-4 to TRBJ2-7, with 9 positions matching TRBD1. Germline lookup yields CDR1 SGHNT and CDR2 YYREEE (reference sequence). The V and J ends lost 1 base and 2 bases, in that order; junction bases with no gene match: 7. The CDR3 runs to 16 residues. DNA for the CDR3: TGTGCCAGCAGCTTGAAACCGGGACAGGGCGCCTACGAGCAGTACTTC. Its translation is CASSLKPGQGAYEQYF.

The chain combines TRBV18 with TRBJ2-7, with 10 bases that match TRBD2. V was pared by 4 bases and J by 0 bases, with 6 bases of the junction left unmatched. CDR1 and CDR2 from the germline V gene are KGHSH and LQKENI. This CDR3 has 16 residues. The CDR3 loop reads CASSQLSGGPSYEQYF. The CDR3 region has the DNA TGTGCCAGCTCACAACTTAGCGGGGGGCCCTCCTACGAGCAGTACTTC.

This clone was observed once. This rearrangement joins TRBV3-1 (or the pseudogene TRBV3-2) to TRBJ2-2, with D maybe TRBD2 (5 bases). The germline gives CDR1 LGHDT, CDR2 YNNKEL (reference sequence). V was trimmed by 1 base and J by 4 bases, leaving 13 bases between them. This CDR3 comprises 16 residues. The CDR3 bases are TGTGCCAGCAGCCAAGTAGTGGGAGTCTCCACCGGGGAGCTGTTTTTT. Translating it yields CASSQVVGVSTGELFF.

The chain carries TRBV9 and TRBJ1-6; no definite D call. Trimming cost V 0 bases and J 4 bases, with 5 bases left between them. The CDR3 spans 14 residues. Germline CDR1 SGDLS, CDR2 YYNGEE. Here the CDR3 reads CASSVDIYNSPLHF. In DNA, the CDR3 is TGTGCCAGCAGCGTAGATATTTATAATTCACCCCTCCACTTT.

The rearrangement joins TRBV4-3 to TRBJ2-6; TRBD1 might be the D (5 bases). Germline V gene sequence: CDR1 LGHNA, CDR2 YSLEER. V was pared by 1 base and J by 7 bases, with 14 bases between. CDR3 length: 16 amino acids. The DNA of the CDR3 is TGCGCCAGCAGCCAAGGATTCAGGGAAGGAGCCAACGTCCTGACTTTC. This translates into CASSQGFREGANVLTF.

The rearrangement joins TRBV27 to TRBJ2-2; a weak D match, TRBD2 (6 bases). Germline values: CDR1 MNHEY, CDR2 SMNVEV (reference sequence). The CDR3 spans 15 residues. Trimming stripped 2 bases from V and 5 bases from J, with 12 bases between. The CDR3 bases are TGTGCCAGCAGTTTAGGGAACGGGGGAACCGGGGAGCTGTTTTTT. Amino acids: CASSLGNGGTGELFF.

This clone was detected only a few times. This chain's CDR3 is CATQLDSYNEQFF. As DNA, the CDR3 is TGTGCCACCCAACTGGACTCCTACAATGAGCAGTTCTTC. The chain joins TRBV24-1 to TRBJ2-1, with D unclear. This CDR3 has 13 residues. With 9 bases removed from V and 0 bases from J, the gap between germline ends came to 8 bases. CDR1 and CDR2 from the germline V gene are KGHDR and SFDVKD.

The chain employs TRBV9 and TRBJ1-4; TRBD1 matches 8 bases. The CDR3 length is 16 residues. Trimming cost V 2 bases and J 6 bases; bases outside gene matches: 9. In germline, CDR1 is SGDLS, CDR2 YYNGEE. In DNA form, the CDR3 reads TGTGCCAGCAGCGTCAGGACAGGGCTGGCGGATGAAAAACTGTTTTTT. Encoded protein: CASSVRTGLADEKLFF.